Here is one T cell receptor beta chain with its context. The antigen is not known. This entry comes from a study of cytomegalovirus exposure and HLA in healthy donors. The wider study: Unique TCRs numbering 75 million to 95 million, obtained from HLA-typed donors, made up an early data release. Whole-study results and caveats: V- and J-gene trimming in TCR beta was tied to a missense DCLRE1C variant by an analysis performed later.

Primers for the PCR totalled 60 Vbeta and 13 Jbeta. Sequenced by immunoSEQ multiplex PCR; TCRdb stores in-frame clones only, minus some. The table lists 30,000 to 45,000 clones, about four fifths of them singletons, with around a tenth in the top ten. Everyone who donated was a healthy bone marrow donor. Per germline, CDR1 PRHDT and CDR2 FYEKMQ (reference sequence). The CDR3 extends over 15 amino acids. Trimming cost V 0 bases and J 2 bases, with 11 bases left between them. The TCR comes from a middle-aged woman in good health and CMV-seronegative. The material sequenced was PBMCs. The chain combines TRBV13 with TRBJ2-7; D might be TRBD2 (6 bases). CDR3 nucleotide sequence: TGTGCCAGCAGCTTAGGCGGGCGGGGAACCTACGAGCAGTACTTC. Translated: CASSLGGRGTYEQYF.